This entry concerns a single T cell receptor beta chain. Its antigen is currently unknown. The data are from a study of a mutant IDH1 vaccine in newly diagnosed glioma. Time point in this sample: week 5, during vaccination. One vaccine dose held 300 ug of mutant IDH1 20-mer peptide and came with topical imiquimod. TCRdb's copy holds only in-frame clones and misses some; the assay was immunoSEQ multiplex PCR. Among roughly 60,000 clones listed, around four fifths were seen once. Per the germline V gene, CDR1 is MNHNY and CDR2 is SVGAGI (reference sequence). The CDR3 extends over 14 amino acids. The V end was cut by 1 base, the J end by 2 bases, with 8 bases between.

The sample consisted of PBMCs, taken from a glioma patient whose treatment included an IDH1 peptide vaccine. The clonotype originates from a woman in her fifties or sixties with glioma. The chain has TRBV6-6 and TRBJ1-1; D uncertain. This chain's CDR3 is CASSYFLENTEAFF. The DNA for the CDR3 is TGTGCCAGCAGTTACTTTTTGGAAAACACTGAAGCTTTCTTT.